Listed below are T cell receptor beta chains from one sample, sequenced in a study of CD8 T cells in Susac syndrome. TCRdb called the immunoSEQ multiplex PCR reads again in MiXCR, with one record for every CDR3 protein. The sample records 200,000 to 250,000 distinct CDR3 sequences, around 95% being singletons. Material for sequencing was CD4+ T cells from PBMCs. The receptors were gathered from a human donor with multiple sclerosis. CDR3s include the opening cysteine and the closing phenylalanine or tryptophan. The order of the fields is V gene, J gene, clone size, D gene, CDR3 protein, CDR3 DNA. The D gene is left open where the match is weak. Clone size is stated in some rows and not others, as once, few, many or a class when expanded.

V gene: TRBV20-1; J gene: TRBJ1-5; clone size: NA; D gene: NA; CDR3 protein: CSASGGRETDSNQPQHF; CDR3 DNA: TGCAGTGCTAGTGGTGGCAGGGAAACGGATAGCAATCAGCCCCAGCATTTT
V gene: TRBV19; J gene: TRBJ1-3; clone size: NA; D gene: TRBD1; CDR3 protein: CASTVDRASGNTIYF; CDR3 DNA: TGTGCCAGTACCGTCGACAGGGCCTCTGGAAACACCATATATTTT
V gene: TRBV3-1; J gene: TRBJ2-1; clone size: NA; D gene: TRBD2; CDR3 protein: CASSQGGRLAGYNEQFF; CDR3 DNA: TGTGCCAGCAGCCAGGGGGGACGACTAGCGGGGTACAATGAGCAGTTCTTC
V gene: TRBV15; J gene: TRBJ2-1; clone size: NA; D gene: NA; CDR3 protein: CATSPRLSASANNEQFF; CDR3 DNA: TGTGCCACCAGCCCCCGTTTGAGCGCTTCGGCAAACAATGAGCAGTTCTTC
V gene: TRBV10-3; J gene: TRBJ1-5; clone size: NA; D gene: NA; CDR3 protein: CAISESALGNQPQHF; CDR3 DNA: TGTGCCATCAGTGAGTCCGCCCTGGGCAATCAGCCCCAGCATTTT
V gene: TRBV5-1; J gene: TRBJ2-1; clone size: NA; D gene: NA; CDR3 protein: CASVGSGYNEQFF; CDR3 DNA: TGCGCCAGCGTCGGTAGCGGTTACAATGAGCAGTTCTTC
V gene: TRBV29-1; J gene: TRBJ2-3; clone size: NA; D gene: NA; CDR3 protein: CSVDGGTDTQYF; CDR3 DNA: TGCAGCGTTGATGGGGGCACAGATACGCAGTATTTT
V gene: TRBV4-1; J gene: TRBJ1-2; clone size: NA; D gene: TRBD1; CDR3 protein: CASSQDPGQGDYGYTF; CDR3 DNA: TGCGCCAGCAGCCAAGATCCGGGACAGGGGGACTATGGCTACACCTTC
V gene: TRBV30; J gene: TRBJ1-4; clone size: NA; D gene: TRBD1; CDR3 protein: CAWSIRNRGHEKLFF; CDR3 DNA: TGTGCCTGGAGTATCCGGAACAGGGGGCATGAAAAACTGTTTTTT
V gene: TRBV29-1; J gene: TRBJ2-1; clone size: NA; D gene: TRBD2; CDR3 protein: CSASSGSSYNEQFF; CDR3 DNA: TGCAGCGCCTCTAGCGGGAGCTCCTACAATGAGCAGTTCTTC
V gene: TRBV5-4; J gene: TRBJ2-5; clone size: NA; D gene: TRBD1; CDR3 protein: CASEDRGRGETQYF; CDR3 DNA: TGTGCCAGCGAAGACAGGGGTAGGGGAGAGACCCAGTACTTC
V gene: TRBV19; J gene: TRBJ1-1; clone size: few; D gene: NA; CDR3 protein: CASSTDMNTEAFF; CDR3 DNA: TGTGCCAGTAGTACTGACATGAACACTGAAGCTTTCTTT
V gene: TRBV18; J gene: TRBJ2-6; clone size: NA; D gene: TRBD1; CDR3 protein: CASSPLTGGNSGANVLTF; CDR3 DNA: TGTGCCAGCTCACCCTTGACAGGGGGAAACTCTGGGGCCAACGTCCTGACTTTC
V gene: TRBV3-1; J gene: TRBJ1-6; clone size: NA; D gene: NA; CDR3 protein: CASSQAGLQPLHF; CDR3 DNA: TGTGCCAGCAGCCAAGCGGGACTTCAGCCCCTCCACTTT
V gene: TRBV29-1; J gene: TRBJ2-1; clone size: NA; D gene: NA; CDR3 protein: CSVRGISSYNEQFF; CDR3 DNA: TGCAGCGTTCGAGGGATAAGCTCCTACAATGAGCAGTTCTTC
V gene: TRBV12-3/TRBV12-4; J gene: TRBJ1-5; clone size: NA; D gene: NA; CDR3 protein: CASSLEGTTARQPQHF; CDR3 DNA: TGTGCCAGCAGTTTGGAAGGAACCACGGCCCGGCAGCCCCAGCATTTT
V gene: TRBV20-1; J gene: TRBJ1-1; clone size: NA; D gene: NA; CDR3 protein: CSEGGPNSEAFF; CDR3 DNA: TGCAGCGAAGGGGGGCCGAATTCTGAAGCTTTCTTT
V gene: TRBV12-3/TRBV12-4; J gene: TRBJ1-2; clone size: NA; D gene: NA; CDR3 protein: CASSLNLAGAGYTF; CDR3 DNA: TGTGCCAGCAGTTTAAATCTGGCAGGGGCTGGCTACACCTTC
V gene: TRBV11-2; J gene: TRBJ2-2; clone size: NA; D gene: NA; CDR3 protein: CASSLAPEGFRTGELFF; CDR3 DNA: TGTGCCAGCAGCTTAGCTCCAGAGGGGTTTCGGACCGGGGAGCTGTTTTTT
V gene: TRBV12-3/TRBV12-4; J gene: TRBJ1-2; clone size: few; D gene: NA; CDR3 protein: CASSLRAGYTF; CDR3 DNA: TGTGCCAGCAGTTTGAGGGCTGGCTACACCTTC
V gene: TRBV20-1; J gene: TRBJ1-1; clone size: once; D gene: TRBD1; CDR3 protein: CSASATGTGVRNTEAFF; CDR3 DNA: TGCAGTGCTAGCGCCACCGGGACAGGGGTTCGGAACACTGAAGCTTTCTTT
V gene: TRBV19; J gene: TRBJ1-5; clone size: NA; D gene: NA; CDR3 protein: CASSIFVQNQPQHF; CDR3 DNA: TGTGCCAGTAGTATTTTTGTACAAAATCAGCCCCAGCATTTT
V gene: TRBV24-1; J gene: TRBJ2-7; clone size: NA; D gene: NA; CDR3 protein: CATSDLDRGEQYF; CDR3 DNA: TGTGCCACCAGTGATTTGGACCGGGGCGAGCAGTACTTC
V gene: TRBV2; J gene: TRBJ1-1; clone size: NA; D gene: NA; CDR3 protein: CASSVFTEAFF; CDR3 DNA: TGTGCCAGCAGTGTATTCACTGAAGCTTTCTTT
V gene: TRBV3-1; J gene: TRBJ1-6; clone size: NA; D gene: NA; CDR3 protein: CASSQGQDNSPLHF; CDR3 DNA: TGTGCCAGCAGCCAAGGGCAGGATAATTCACCCCTCCACTTT
V gene: TRBV19; J gene: TRBJ2-1; clone size: NA; D gene: TRBD1; CDR3 protein: CASSRDRGGNEQFF; CDR3 DNA: TGTGCCAGTAGTAGGGACAGGGGGGGCAATGAGCAGTTCTTC
V gene: TRBV2; J gene: TRBJ1-2; clone size: NA; D gene: NA; CDR3 protein: CASSDTVNYGYTF; CDR3 DNA: TGTGCCAGCAGTGATACAGTTAACTATGGCTACACCTTC
V gene: TRBV29-1; J gene: TRBJ2-7; clone size: once; D gene: TRBD1; CDR3 protein: CSVIPGGAGTYEQYF; CDR3 DNA: TGCAGCGTAATTCCAGGGGGCGCTGGGACCTACGAGCAGTACTTC
V gene: TRBV7-3; J gene: TRBJ1-1; clone size: NA; D gene: NA; CDR3 protein: CASSFGGTSTEAFF; CDR3 DNA: TGTGCCAGCAGCTTCGGGGGGACCAGCACTGAAGCTTTCTTT
V gene: TRBV6-5; J gene: TRBJ1-3; clone size: NA; D gene: NA; CDR3 protein: CASSYQRTSGNTIYF; CDR3 DNA: TGTGCCAGCAGTTATCAGCGAACCTCTGGAAACACCATATATTTT
V gene: TRBV2; J gene: TRBJ1-2; clone size: once; D gene: NA; CDR3 protein: CASKLENTNYGYTF; CDR3 DNA: TGTGCCAGCAAACTCGAGAATACTAACTATGGCTACACCTTC
V gene: TRBV20-1; J gene: TRBJ2-7; clone size: NA; D gene: TRBD2; CDR3 protein: CSAERGDYEQYF; CDR3 DNA: TGCAGTGCCGAGCGGGGGGACTACGAGCAGTACTTC
V gene: TRBV15; J gene: TRBJ1-4; clone size: NA; D gene: TRBD1; CDR3 protein: CATSRGMGQANEKLFF; CDR3 DNA: TGTGCCACCAGCAGAGGAATGGGACAGGCTAATGAAAAACTGTTTTTT
V gene: TRBV18; J gene: TRBJ2-2; clone size: NA; D gene: NA; CDR3 protein: CASSPLGQNTGELFF; CDR3 DNA: TGTGCCAGCTCACCGCTGGGACAGAACACCGGGGAGCTGTTTTTT
V gene: TRBV7-2; J gene: TRBJ1-5; clone size: NA; D gene: NA; CDR3 protein: CASSLGPHQPQHF; CDR3 DNA: TGTGCCAGCAGCTTAGGCCCCCATCAGCCCCAGCATTTT
V gene: TRBV24-1; J gene: TRBJ2-2; clone size: NA; D gene: TRBD2; CDR3 protein: CATSEWTSGSLGDTGELFF; CDR3 DNA: TGTGCCACCAGTGAATGGACTAGCGGGAGTTTGGGAGACACCGGGGAGCTGTTTTTT
V gene: TRBV5-4; J gene: TRBJ2-1; clone size: NA; D gene: TRBD2; CDR3 protein: CASSVEVGRAYNEQFF; CDR3 DNA: TGTGCCAGCAGCGTAGAAGTCGGGAGGGCCTACAATGAGCAGTTCTTC
V gene: TRBV20-1; J gene: TRBJ1-5; clone size: NA; D gene: TRBD1; CDR3 protein: CSATQGQGPNQPQHF; CDR3 DNA: TGCAGTGCAACCCAGGGACAGGGGCCCAATCAGCCCCAGCATTTT
V gene: TRBV7-8; J gene: TRBJ2-2; clone size: NA; D gene: NA; CDR3 protein: CASSSSQGGGLGELFF; CDR3 DNA: TGTGCCAGCAGCTCCTCTCAGGGGGGCGGACTGGGGGAGCTGTTTTTT
V gene: TRBV7-9; J gene: TRBJ2-1; clone size: NA; D gene: NA; CDR3 protein: CASSLSAREQFF; CDR3 DNA: TGTGCCAGCAGCTTATCAGCCCGTGAGCAGTTCTTC
V gene: TRBV25-1; J gene: TRBJ2-2; clone size: once; D gene: NA; CDR3 protein: CASSEDSNTGELFF; CDR3 DNA: TGTGCCAGCAGTGAGGACTCGAACACCGGGGAGCTGTTTTTT
V gene: TRBV20-1; J gene: TRBJ2-5; clone size: NA; D gene: NA; CDR3 protein: CSASQVVQETQYF; CDR3 DNA: TGCAGTGCGAGCCAGGTGGTCCAAGAGACCCAGTACTTC
V gene: TRBV4-1; J gene: TRBJ2-7; clone size: NA; D gene: NA; CDR3 protein: CASSQDVQVYEQYF; CDR3 DNA: TGCGCCAGCAGCCAAGATGTCCAGGTCTACGAGCAGTACTTC
V gene: TRBV9; J gene: TRBJ1-1; clone size: NA; D gene: NA; CDR3 protein: CASSAGPRLNTEAFF; CDR3 DNA: TGTGCCAGCAGCGCTGGGCCGCGACTGAACACTGAAGCTTTCTTT
V gene: TRBV4-2; J gene: TRBJ2-7; clone size: NA; D gene: TRBD1; CDR3 protein: CASSQADRATFHEQYF; CDR3 DNA: TGTGCCAGCAGCCAAGCGGACAGGGCAACCTTCCACGAGCAGTACTTC